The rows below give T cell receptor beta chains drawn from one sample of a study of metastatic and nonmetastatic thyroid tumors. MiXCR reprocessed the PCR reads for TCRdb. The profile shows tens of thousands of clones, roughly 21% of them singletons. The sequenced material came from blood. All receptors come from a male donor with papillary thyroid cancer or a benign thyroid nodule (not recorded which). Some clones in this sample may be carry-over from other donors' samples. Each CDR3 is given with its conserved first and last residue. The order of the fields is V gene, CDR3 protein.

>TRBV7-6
CADTLLGPQVADTQYF
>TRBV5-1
CASSLNSGEDTQYF
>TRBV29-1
CSAPRGSNEQFF
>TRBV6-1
CASSQTSGRVYEQYF
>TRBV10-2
CASSFISTHPQHF
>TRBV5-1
CASSLADGNTEAFF
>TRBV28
CASSLLGLAGAVEQYF
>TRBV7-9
CASSGPQGAGETQYF
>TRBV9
CASSVQGLPYEQYF
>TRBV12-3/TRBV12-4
CASSFFGGNYGYTF
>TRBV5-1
CAISLGAVRSEAETQYF
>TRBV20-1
CSATTDRGLEAFF
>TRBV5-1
CASSLRTPGEPFF
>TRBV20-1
CSASGGASEQFF
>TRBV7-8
CASILTIADTQYF
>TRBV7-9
CASSFLVNEQYF